This T cell receptor (beta chain) was recovered during a study of blood T cells in healthy people across ages. Study results and limitations: Naive T cell percentage by flow cytometry tracked strongly with beta diversity. CMV status of donors was not determined, possibly confounding expanded clonotype changes.

The V gene lost 9 bases and the J gene lost 2 bases, with 26 bases spanning the gap. This CDR3 is built from 17 residues. Germline assignment: CDR1 SGHNT and CDR2 YENEEA. A second PCR, run for about 7 to 11 cycles, used a sample-barcoded 5' primer plus a J-beta primer mix. A single record per CDR3 protein comes from TCRdb applying MiXCR to the 5' RACE reads. Here the sample spans 710,000 or so distinct CDR3 sequences, roughly 32% being singletons. This clonotype has ten or more counts. Its antigen is unidentified. Donors were healthy Caucasian individuals from Russia aged roughly 6 to 90. The authors drew ten milliliters of peripheral blood from each donor.

This chain connects TRBV11-3 to TRBJ2-7; possibly TRBD2 for D (6 bases). Specimen: blood. The sequence was collected from a woman of 80 years or more in good health. The CDR3 region is CASILGGRPLLPYEQYF. As DNA, the CDR3 is TGTGCCAGTATCCTTGGAGGGAGACCCTTACTCCCCTACGAGCAGTACTTC. The complete variable domain, with remaining parts taken from reference TRBV11-3 and TRBJ2-7, reads EAGVVQSPRYKIIEKKQPVAFWCNPISGHNTLYWYLQNLGQGPELLIRYENEEAVDDSQLPKDRFSAERLKGVDSTLKIQPAELGDSAVYLCASILGGRPLLPYEQYFGPGTRLTVT.